The 12 T cell receptor beta chains below were found in one sample sequenced in a study of blood T cell repertoires in COVID-19. TCRdb's copy holds only in-frame clones and misses some; the assay was immunoSEQ multiplex PCR. Of roughly 160,000 clones detected, approximately 80% appear once; the ten largest clones hold around 12%. The material sequenced was PBMCs or T cells enriched from blood (not recorded which). The receptor set was obtained from a man aged 45-65 years who had recovered from COVID-19.

The chain couples TRBV7-3 to TRBJ2-3, with 8 bases that match TRBD2. V lost 1 base, J lost 2 bases, and 2 bases stayed unmatched. The germline V gene encodes CDR1 SGHTA and CDR2 FQGTGA. The CDR3 length is 15 residues. Written as DNA, the CDR3 is TGTGCCAGCAGCTTAAGCGGGGGGCTCACAGATACGCAGTATTTT. It yields the protein CASSLSGGLTDTQYF. Complete variable domain (other parts from reference TRBV7-3 and TRBJ2-3): GAGVSQTPSNKVTEKGKYVELRCDPISGHTALYWYRQSLGQGPEFLIYFQGTGAADDSGLPNDRFFAVRPEGSVSTLKIQRTERGDSAVYLCASSLSGGLTDTQYFGPGTRLTVL.

V and J are TRBV6-5 and TRBJ1-4, with D maybe TRBD1 (5 bases). Per germline, CDR1 MNHEY and CDR2 SVGAGI. Trimming left V 6 bases short and J 4 bases short, with 12 bases between. This CDR3 comprises 14 residues. DNA of the CDR3: TGTGCCAGCAGCCCCGGGACTCTTAATGAAAAACTGTTTTTT. It yields the protein CASSPGTLNEKLFF.

V gene TRBV6-2 or TRBV6-3 combines with J gene TRBJ1-2, with D maybe TRBD1 (6 bases). The CDR3 totals 13 residues. Trimming took off 6 bases at V and 4 bases at J, with 12 bases between the two ends. Germline V gene data show CDR1 as MNHEY and CDR2 as SVGEGT. The CDR3 coding sequence is TGTGCCAGCAGCCCCACAGGGAGCTATGGCTACACCTTC. This sequence encodes CASSPTGSYGYTF.

This clone was seen a handful of times. This chain links TRBV4-2 with TRBJ1-2; 10 nucleotides line up with TRBD1. The trim removed 2 bases at V and 2 bases at J, leaving 8 bases unmatched. Germline CDR1 LGHNA, CDR2 YNFKEQ. The CDR3 is 17 residues long. The CDR3 loop is CASSQLDPGQGNYGYTF. CDR3 nucleotide sequence: TGTGCCAGCAGCCAACTTGACCCGGGACAGGGGAACTATGGCTACACCTTC.

The chain combines TRBV2 with TRBJ1-4; 7 bases agree with TRBD1. Per germline, CDR1 SNHLY and CDR2 FYNNEI. Unmatched junction bases numbered 14, after V lost 4 bases and J lost 0 bases. There are 19 residues in the CDR3. Here the CDR3 DNA reads TGTGCCAGCAGTGGTTTACTCGGGACAGCGTCTGCAACTAATGAAAAACTGTTTTTT. This encodes CASSGLLGTASATNEKLFF.

The genes are TRBV7-9 and TRBJ1-2; a possible D gene is TRBD1 (5 bases). Germline V gene data show CDR1 as SEHNR and CDR2 as FQNEAQ (reference sequence). The V gene lost 1 base and the J gene lost 5 bases, with 23 bases spanning the gap. CDR3 length: 18 residues. The DNA of the CDR3 is TGTGCCAGCAGCTTAGTTGCAGGGCGGAATCAACTGGGTTATGGCTACACCTTC. Amino acid sequence: CASSLVAGRNQLGYGYTF.

About this clone itself: One end of the junction varies from germline; a read error may be responsible. The V gene is TRBV28, the J gene TRBJ1-2, with TRBD1 identical over 7 bases. CDR1 is MDHEN and CDR2 is SYDVKM in the germline V gene. There are 15 residues in the CDR3. The CDR3 nucleotides read TGTGCCGGCAGTCGATCGGAGGGGGCGGTCTATGGCTACACCTTC. It codes for CAGSRSEGAVYGYTF.

This rearrangement joins TRBV30 to TRBJ2-4; TRBD1 is a possible D gene (6 bases). This CDR3 is built from 14 residues. Germline V CDR1 and CDR2: GTSNPN, SVGIG (reference sequence). Trimming shortened V by 0 bases and J by 7 bases, and 13 bases separated the two germline ends. This chain's CDR3 is CAWSVQGLGNIQYF. The CDR3 DNA reads as TGTGCCTGGAGTGTTCAGGGGTTAGGGAACATTCAGTACTTC.

This clone was detected only once. This chain links TRBV4-3 with TRBJ1-3; no definite D call. There are 17 residues in the CDR3. CDR1 LGHNA and CDR2 YSLEER come from the germline V gene. The V end was cut by 4 bases, the J end by 2 bases, with 18 bases between. The CDR3 spells CASSPWEGSSAGNTIYF. CDR3 DNA: TGCGCCAGCAGCCCCTGGGAGGGAAGTAGTGCTGGAAACACCATATATTTT.

The chain combines TRBV4-1 with TRBJ1-3; a weak D match, TRBD1 (5 bases). Germline CDR1 and CDR2: MGHRA and YSYEKL. The V and J ends lost 0 bases and 0 bases respectively, with 15 bases between them. The CDR3 totals 18 residues. CDR3 sequence: CASSQDVGSGGSGNTIYF. As DNA, the CDR3 is TGCGCCAGCAGCCAAGATGTGGGCAGCGGGGGCTCTGGAAACACCATATATTTT.

This rearrangement joins TRBV7-3 to TRBJ2-1; 8 bases map to TRBD2. V was clipped by 0 bases and J by 8 bases; unmatched bases: 3. CDR3 length equals 14 residues. CDR1 SGHTA and CDR2 FQGTGA come from the germline V gene. The CDR3 here is CASSLTRLAHEQFF. In DNA form, the CDR3 reads TGTGCCAGCAGCTTAACTAGACTAGCGCATGAGCAGTTCTTC. The variable domain in full, completed from reference TRBV7-3 and TRBJ2-1, reads GAGVSQTPSNKVTEKGKYVELRCDPISGHTALYWYRQSLGQGPEFLIYFQGTGAADDSGLPNDRFFAVRPEGSVSTLKIQRTERGDSAVYLCASSLTRLAHEQFFGPGTRLTVL.

This clone was detected a few times. CDR3 DNA: TGTGCCAGCATCCCCCGGACAGGGTCTTCCACAGATACGCAGTATTTT. Protein: CASIPRTGSSTDTQYF. This chain joins TRBV6-2 or TRBV6-3 and TRBJ2-3, with 8 bases identical to TRBD1. The CDR3 has 16 residues. The junction had 11 bases not matched to a gene; V was cut back by 7 bases and J by 2 bases. The germline gives CDR1 MNHEY, CDR2 SVGEGT.